This T cell receptor beta chain was captured in a study of human T cells and chemical hapten exposure. Losses at the gene ends were 8 bases for V and 5 bases for J; bases not matched to a gene: 18. The CDR3 is 16 residues long. The germline CDR1 and CDR2 sequences are SEHNR and FQNEAQ (reference sequence). Study-level findings and limits: Positive correlation was observed between PT1 expanded TCR counts and patch test score. Donors had alopecia, so their immune response may differ from healthy people's.

Described time point: patch test 2, 6 weeks after DPC sensitization. The treatment is: therapeutic diphenylcyclopropenone sensitization with weekly scalp DPC. TCRdb re-derived calls from the RACE reads in MiXCR, one entry per CDR3 protein. The table lists some 96,000 distinct CDR3 sequences, 9% to 9.5% of them singletons. Of note for this clonotype: Its antigen is as yet unknown.

This receptor was identified in a woman aged 35 to 49 with alopecia areata. Some clones in this sample may be carry-over from other donors' samples. The chain is built from TRBV7-9 and TRBJ2-7; 7 nucleotides match TRBD2. Material: whole blood, obtained in connection with sensitization to the hapten diphenylcyclopropenone (DPC). The CDR3 sequence: CASRPSGGSGVHEQYF. The CDR3 nucleotides read TGTGCCAGCCGTCCTTCCGGCGGGAGTGGAGTCCACGAGCAGTACTTC.